These 15 T cell receptor beta chains were all obtained from the same sample, sequenced in a study of CD8+CD57+ T cells in acquired aplastic anemia. For sequencing, patients were chosen who had shown expansion of CD8+CD57+ cells by flow cytometry. Genomic DNA templated the TCR beta VDJ and CDR3 profiling. TCRdb processed the reads anew with MiXCR; each CDR3 protein has one entry. The sample consists of approximately 150,000 distinct CDR3 sequences, approximately 51% of them appearing once. The sequenced sample was sorted CD4+, CD8+, or CD8+CD57+ T cells (not recorded which) from PBMCs. The receptors come from a human donor with aplastic anemia.

The chain joins TRBV10-3 to TRBJ2-7, with a tentative D call TRBD1 (5 bases). This CDR3 region has 12 residues. Germline values: CDR1 ENHRY, CDR2 SYGVKD. Trimming took 2 bases from V and 5 from J, leaving 7 bases between them. CDR3 coding DNA: TGTGCCATCAGTGAGGGGGCAGACGAGCAGTACTTC. Protein: CAISEGADEQYF.

V usage is TRBV19 and J usage is TRBJ1-2; D ambiguous. Germline V CDR1 and CDR2: LNHDA, SQIVND (reference sequence). Trimming cost V 3 bases and J 4 bases, with 6 bases left between them. The CDR3 totals 12 residues. CDR3 DNA sequence: TGTGCCAGTAGTATCCAAGGCTATGGCTACACCTTC. The encoded protein is CASSIQGYGYTF. Supplemented by reference TRBV19 and TRBJ1-2, the full variable domain reads DGGITQSPKYLFRKEGQNVTLSCEQNLNHDAMYWYRQDPGQGLRLIYYSQIVNDFQKGDIAEGYSVSREKKESFPLTVTSAQKNPTAFYLCASSIQGYGYTFGSGTRLTVV.

This clonotype was counted a few times. The gene calls are TRBV19 and TRBJ2-7, with TRBD1 matching 7 bases. Unmatched junction bases numbered 7, after V lost 5 bases and J lost 3 bases. There are 14 residues in the CDR3. Germline lookup yields CDR1 LNHDA and CDR2 SQIVND (reference sequence). The CDR3 loop is CASSLATGYYEQYF. CDR3 nucleotide sequence: TGTGCCAGTAGTTTAGCGACAGGGTACTACGAGCAGTACTTC.

Concerning this clonotype itself: A read error may explain this, as a much larger clone is one base away. The genes are TRBV5-1 and TRBJ1-3; the D gene is possibly TRBD1 (5 bases). The CDR3 is 15 amino acids. Germline values: CDR1 SGHRS, CDR2 YFSETQ. CDR3 loop: CASSLAGGTGDTIYF. In nucleotides, the CDR3 is TGCGCCAGCAGCTTGGCCGGGGGAACTGGAGACACCATATATTTT.

This clonotype was recorded many times. This chain uses TRBV29-1 with TRBJ1-2; D ambiguous. This CDR3 has 12 amino acids. V dropped 4 bases and J dropped 2 bases, with 8 bases sitting between them. From germline, CDR1 is SQVTM and CDR2 ANQGSEA. In nucleotides, the CDR3 is TGCAGCGTTGTTCTTCCAAACTATGGCTACACCTTC. Translation gives CSVVLPNYGYTF.

The chain carries TRBV2 and TRBJ2-5; maybe TRBD1 (5 bases). This CDR3 is built from 12 residues. Germline V CDR1 and CDR2: SNHLY, FYNNEI. With 6 bases removed from V and 5 bases from J, the gap between germline ends came to 10 bases. Here the CDR3 reads CASRGRSETQYF. As DNA, the CDR3 is TGTGCCAGCAGGGGGCGGTCGGAGACCCAGTACTTC.

This clonotype was seen at least ten times. The gene calls are TRBV2 and TRBJ2-1; D is possibly TRBD2 (6 bases). This CDR3 has 13 amino acids. V was trimmed by 8 bases and J by 4 bases, leaving 12 bases between them. Germline loops: CDR1 SNHLY, CDR2 FYNNEI. The CDR3 sequence: CASRDSTYNEQFF. The CDR3 DNA follows: TGTGCCAGCCGGGACTCTACGTACAATGAGCAGTTCTTC. Supplemented by reference TRBV2 and TRBJ2-1, the full variable domain reads EPEVTQTPSHQVTQMGQEVILRCVPISNHLYFYWYRQILGQKVEFLVSFYNNEISEKSEIFDDQFSVERPDGSNFTLKIRSTKLEDSAMYFCASRDSTYNEQFFGPGTRLTVL.

The chain joins TRBV20-1 to TRBJ1-5; maybe TRBD1 (5 bases). CDR1 and CDR2 (germline): DFQATT, SNEGSKA (reference sequence). V was pared by 6 bases and J by 4 bases, with 13 bases between. This CDR3 comprises 13 residues. As DNA, the CDR3 is TGCAGTGCCGAGACAGCGGCTAATCAGCCCCAGCATTTT. The encoded protein is CSAETAANQPQHF.

There are many counts of this clonotype. Its ends do not fully match the called genes, so a read error is possible. The chain uses TRBV20-1 and TRBJ2-5; the match to TRBD2 covers 14 bases. The CDR3 length is 13 residues. CDR1 is DFQATT and CDR2 is SNEGSKA in the germline V gene (reference sequence). This CDR3 is CSVPGLAGEAQYF. The CDR3 DNA follows: TGCAGTGTACCGGGACTAGCGGGAGAGGCCCAGTACTTC.

This chain uses TRBV7-8 with TRBJ2-2, with 9 nucleotides matching TRBD1. Germline CDR1 reads SGHVS; CDR2 reads FQNEAQ. The CDR3 runs to 16 residues. V lost 0 bases, J lost 5 bases, and 4 bases stayed unmatched. CDR3 residues: CASSLAGQGVTGELFF. CDR3 DNA sequence: TGTGCCAGCAGCTTAGCGGGACAGGGTGTTACCGGGGAGCTGTTTTTT.

The V gene is TRBV24-1, the J gene TRBJ2-3, with no clear D. Germline V gene data show CDR1 as KGHDR and CDR2 as SFDVKD. Between the trimmed V and J ends, which lost 3 bases and 6 bases, there was a span of 9 bases. This CDR3 spans 13 amino acids. The CDR3 nucleotides read TGTGCCACCAGTGATCCTCGCCCGGATACGCAGTATTTT. It specifies CATSDPRPDTQYF.

The table lists this clonotype with many counts. The chain couples TRBV29-1 to TRBJ1-1; D is perhaps TRBD1 (6 bases). Germline V gene sequence: CDR1 SQVTM, CDR2 ANQGSEA. The CDR3 contains 13 residues. V lost 8 bases and J lost 2, with 15 bases in between. The DNA of the CDR3 is TGCAGCTCCTGGGGGGGGCTTAACACTGAAGCTTTCTTT. It codes for CSSWGGLNTEAFF.

This clonotype came up many times. The chain links TRBV7-2 to TRBJ1-1; maybe TRBD1 (5 bases). V dropped 3 bases and J dropped 0 bases, with 11 bases sitting between them. Germline V gene lookup returns CDR1 SGHTA and CDR2 FQGNSA. The CDR3 sequence is 15 residues long. In nucleotides, the CDR3 is TGTGCCAGCAGCTTTCCGGGACCCGTGAACACTGAAGCTTTCTTT. This encodes CASSFPGPVNTEAFF.

Ten or more counts support this clonotype. This sequence joins TRBV20-1 and TRBJ2-7, with 7 bases identical to TRBD1. The CDR3 covers 13 residues. The trim removed 1 base at V and 1 base at J, leaving 1 base unmatched. Germline CDR1 DFQATT, CDR2 SNEGSKA (reference sequence). The chain's CDR3 is CSARVTGSYEQYF. The DNA for the CDR3 is TGCAGTGCTAGAGTGACAGGGTCCTACGAGCAGTACTTC.

The chain is built from TRBV11-2 and TRBJ2-1, with D perhaps TRBD1 (8 bases). CDR1 is SGHAT, CDR2 FQNNGV, per germline. CDR3 size: 13 residues. V gave up 10 bases and J gave up 4 bases, with 14 bases separating them. As DNA, the CDR3 is TGTGCCACCACAGGGGGGGAATACAATGAGCAGTTCTTC. Amino acid sequence: CATTGGEYNEQFF.